A single TCR beta chain is shown here with its context. The data derive from a study of blood T cell repertoires in COVID-19. The germline CDR1 and CDR2 sequences are SGHAT and FQNNGV. Trimming removed 2 bases at V and 4 bases at J, with 14 bases between. The CDR3 has 15 residues. Produced via immunoSEQ multiplex PCR; TCRdb's table is partial and in-frame only. The sample lists tens of thousands of clones, around 90% occurring once. The rearrangement uses TRBV11-2 and TRBJ1-2, with D possibly being TRBD1 (5 bases). This TCR was recovered from a man between 60 and 75 years old with COVID-19, enrolled during active disease. The source material was peripheral blood. Here the CDR3 DNA reads TGTGCCAGCAGCTTACGTCCCAGGGATACCTATGGCTACACCTTC. This codes for CASSLRPRDTYGYTF.